What follows are 4 T cell receptor beta chains derived from one specimen sequenced in a study of cytomegalovirus exposure and HLA in healthy donors. In the PCR, 60 Vbeta and 13 Jbeta primers were used. TCRdb keeps only in-frame clones here, not all; method: immunoSEQ multiplex PCR. This sample has about 100,000 clones, with around two thirds found just once. Sequenced input: PBMCs. The receptors were sampled from a man aged 25 to 40 in good health and CMV-seropositive.

The J gene is TRBJ1-6, the V gene TRBV5-6, with D unresolved. With 3 bases removed from V and 0 bases from J, the gap between germline ends came to 16 bases. The CDR3 runs to 18 residues. Per germline, CDR1 SGHDT and CDR2 YYEEEE. Here the CDR3 reads CASSSTGIGGSYNSPLHF. In DNA, the CDR3 is TGTGCCAGCAGCTCCACCGGGATCGGAGGCTCCTATAATTCACCCCTCCACTTT.

The chain employs TRBV10-3 and TRBJ1-1; possible D gene TRBD1, 5 bases. CDR3 length equals 12 residues. Germline V gene sequence: CDR1 ENHRY, CDR2 SYGVKD. V shed 1 base and J shed 8 bases, with 8 bases lying between them. The DNA of the CDR3 is TGTGCCATCAGTGAGTTGGGGCGCGAAGCTTTCTTT. Translation: CAISELGREAFF.

The chain recombines TRBV27 with TRBJ1-2; possibly TRBD1 for D (5 bases). The V gene's germline CDR1 is MNHEY and CDR2 SMNVEV (reference sequence). The CDR3 length is 11 residues. V lost 10 bases and J lost 6, with 12 bases in between. CDR3 nucleotide sequence: TGTGCCACAGGTCAAGGGGATGGCTACACCTTC. Translated: CATGQGDGYTF.

J is TRBJ1-2 and V is TRBV7-2; 9 bases are shared with TRBD1. CDR1 and CDR2 from the germline V gene are SGHTA and FQGNSA. The junction had 9 bases not matched to a gene; V was cut back by 5 bases and J by 5 bases. There are 15 residues in the CDR3. As DNA, the CDR3 is TGTGCCAGCAGCCCCGGGACAGGGCTAGCTTATGGCTACACCTTC. This sequence encodes CASSPGTGLAYGYTF.